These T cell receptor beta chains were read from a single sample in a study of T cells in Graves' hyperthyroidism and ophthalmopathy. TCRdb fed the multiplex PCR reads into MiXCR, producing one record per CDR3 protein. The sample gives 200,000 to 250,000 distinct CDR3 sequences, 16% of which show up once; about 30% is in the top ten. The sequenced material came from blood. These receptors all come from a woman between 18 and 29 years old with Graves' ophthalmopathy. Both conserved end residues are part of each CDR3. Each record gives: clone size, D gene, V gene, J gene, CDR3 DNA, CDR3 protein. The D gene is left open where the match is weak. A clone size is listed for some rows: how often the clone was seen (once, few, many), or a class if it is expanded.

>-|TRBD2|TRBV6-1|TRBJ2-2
TGTGCCAGCCGGTTTTCGGGGGGGAACACCGGGGAGCTGTTTTTT
CASRFSGGNTGELFF
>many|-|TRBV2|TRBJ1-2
TGTGCCAGCCATAAGGGGACGCGGGAACTTGCAGGAGGCTACACCTTC
CASHKGTRELAGGYTF
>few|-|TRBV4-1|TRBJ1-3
TGCGCCAGCAGCCCTGGGGCAGGCCTTCCCACCATATATTTT
CASSPGAGLPTIYF
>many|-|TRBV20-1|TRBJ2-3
TGCAGTGCTAGAGAGGGACGGCGGACATCGAGGTCAGATACGCAGTATTTT
CSAREGRRTSRSDTQYF
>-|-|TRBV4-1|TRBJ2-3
TGCGCCAGCAGCCATTTGGGAGATACGCAGTATTTT
CASSHLGDTQYF
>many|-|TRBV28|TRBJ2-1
TGTGCCAGCAGTTTAAGACCCGTGGGATCCTACAATGAGCAGTTCTTC
CASSLRPVGSYNEQFF
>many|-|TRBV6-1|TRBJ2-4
TGTGCCAGCAGTCACCAGAACGTTGGTGACATTCAGTACTTC
CASSHQNVGDIQYF
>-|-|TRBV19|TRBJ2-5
TGTGCCAGTAGTCGCAAAAAGACAGCGGTCCAAGAGACCCAGTACTTC
CASSRKKTAVQETQYF
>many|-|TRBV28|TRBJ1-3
TGTGCCAGCAGTTTCACGGGGACCGGCTCTGGAAACACCATATATTTT
CASSFTGTGSGNTIYF
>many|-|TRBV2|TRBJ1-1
TGTGCCAGCAGTGGAGGGATGACTGAAGCTTTCTTT
CASSGGMTEAFF
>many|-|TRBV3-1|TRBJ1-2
TGTGCCAGCAGCCAAGCTAATAGGGTCTATGGCTACACCTTC
CASSQANRVYGYTF
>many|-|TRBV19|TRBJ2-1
TGTGCCAGTAGGGCGGGACAGACGTACAATGAGCAGTTCTTC
CASRAGQTYNEQFF
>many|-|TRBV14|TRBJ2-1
TGTGCCAGCAGCGCCTACAATGAGCAGTTCTTC
CASSAYNEQFF
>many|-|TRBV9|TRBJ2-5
TGTGCCAGCAGCGCAGACCATACGGGGACCCAGTACTTC
CASSADHTGTQYF
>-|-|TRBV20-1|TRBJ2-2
TGCAGTGCTAGGGCGTCCTTCACCGGGGAGCTGTTTTTT
CSARASFTGELFF
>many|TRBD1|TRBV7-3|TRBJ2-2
TGTGCCAGCAGCCTTCAGGGGGCGAACACCGGGGAGCTGTTTTTT
CASSLQGANTGELFF
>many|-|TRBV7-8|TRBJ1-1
TGTGCCAGCAGCTTTAGGGGGGGGCGCGGAGCTTTCTTT
CASSFRGGRGAFF